These T cell receptor beta chains were read from a single sample in a study of shared clonotypes between healthy human individuals. Data came from immunoSEQ multiplex PCR; TCRdb stores just in-frame clones and leaves some out. The sample has millions of clones, about 95% seen once; the top ten hold roughly 1%. The sample comprised naive CD8+ T cells sorted from blood. These receptor sequences come from a young man in good health. CDR3s include the opening cysteine and the closing phenylalanine or tryptophan. D genes are given only for firm matches. The size field is filled for only some rows; it gives once, few, many or a size class.

v_gene	j_gene	d_gene	abundance	CDR3nt	CDR3aa
TRBV29-1	TRBJ2-3	TRBD1	NA	TGCAGCGTTGAGGGGACAGGGGAGGCAGATACGCAGTATTTT	CSVEGTGEADTQYF
TRBV6-6	TRBJ2-3	TRBD2	NA	TGTGCCAGCAGTTACTCAGCGGGGGGCGATACGCAGTATTTT	CASSYSAGGDTQYF
TRBV4-1	TRBJ1-4	NA	NA	TGCGCCAGCAGCCAAGACGGGCGGGACTGGCTTTTT	CASSQDGRDWLF
TRBV29-1	TRBJ1-2	NA	NA	TGCAGCGTTGGCCCCAGGGGTGACTATGGCTACACCTTC	CSVGPRGDYGYTF
TRBV27	TRBJ2-1	NA	NA	TGTGCCAGCAGTTCGGACATCTGGAGCTCCTACAATGAGCAGTTCTTC	CASSSDIWSSYNEQFF
TRBV7-9	TRBJ2-7	NA	NA	TGTGCCAGCAGCTATGGGATCTCCTACGAGCAGTACTTC	CASSYGISYEQYF
TRBV7-8	TRBJ2-1	TRBD2	NA	TGTGCCAGCAAACCCACTAGCGGGAGCGGTTATGAGCAGTTCTTC	CASKPTSGSGYEQFF
TRBV6-1	TRBJ2-2	TRBD2	NA	TGTGCCAGCAGGGAATTGGGACTAGCGGGAGAAAAAACCGGGGAGCTGTTTTTT	CASRELGLAGEKTGELFF
TRBV14	TRBJ2-2	TRBD1	NA	TGTGCCAGCAGCCAAGATTATACAGGGGCATTCACCGGGGAGCTGTTTTTT	CASSQDYTGAFTGELFF
TRBV5-4	TRBJ1-2	NA	NA	TGTGCCAGCAGGATGGAGGGGAACTATGGCTACACCTTC	CASRMEGNYGYTF
TRBV7-2	TRBJ2-5	NA	once	TGTGCCAGCAGCCTTGGAGGTAACCAAGAGACCCAGTACTTC	CASSLGGNQETQYF
TRBV27	TRBJ1-5	NA	NA	TGTGCCAGCAGAACCCGCACCTCCGGGACGGTAAACAATCAGCCCCAGCATTTT	CASRTRTSGTVNNQPQHF
TRBV6-5	TRBJ1-2	TRBD1	NA	TGTGCCAGCGGGACAGGTGGATATGGCTACACCTTC	CASGTGGYGYTF
TRBV30	TRBJ1-1	NA	NA	TGTGCCTGGAGTGTACGGCAGTATGAAGCTTTCTTT	CAWSVRQYEAFF
TRBV18	TRBJ2-7	TRBD2	NA	TGTGCCAGCTCACCAACTAGCGCGATGACCTCCTCCTACGAGCAGTACTTC	CASSPTSAMTSSYEQYF
TRBV28	TRBJ2-3	TRBD2	NA	TGTGCCAGCAGCACATGGGGGGGGAACACAGATACGCAGTATTTT	CASSTWGGNTDTQYF
TRBV27	TRBJ2-7	TRBD2	NA	TGTGCCAGCAGTCCGCTACTAGCGGGGGGCCACGAGCAGTACTTC	CASSPLLAGGHEQYF
TRBV6-1	TRBJ1-1	NA	NA	TGTGCCAGCAGTGAAGAAATGGGGGGTGGAGGAGCTTTCTTT	CASSEEMGGGGAFF
TRBV4-3	TRBJ2-7	NA	NA	TGCGCCAGCAGCCAAGATGTAGCGGAGTACGAGCAGTACTTC	CASSQDVAEYEQYF
TRBV7-7	TRBJ2-7	NA	NA	TGTGCTAGCAGCTTAGGACGGGGGCTCGACTACGAGCAGTACTTC	CASSLGRGLDYEQYF
TRBV2	TRBJ1-4	NA	NA	TGTGCCGGGGGACGGACCGGGGATGAAAAACTGTTTTTT	CAGGRTGDEKLFF
TRBV7-2	TRBJ2-7	TRBD2	NA	TGTGCCAGCAGCCTTAGCGGGAAACTTTCCTACGAGCAGTACTTC	CASSLSGKLSYEQYF
TRBV7-9	TRBJ2-7	TRBD2	NA	TGTGCCAGCAGCTTACCTGGACTAGCGGCGACCTACGAGCAGTACTTC	CASSLPGLAATYEQYF
TRBV13	TRBJ2-1	TRBD2	NA	TGTGCCAGCAGTCCTAGCGGGAGCAGGGAGCAGTTCTTC	CASSPSGSREQFF
TRBV7-8	TRBJ2-7	TRBD2	NA	TGTGCCAGCAGTTTAGCGGGGGGGCGGGACGAGCAGTACTTC	CASSLAGGRDEQYF
TRBV5-1	TRBJ1-5	NA	NA	TGCGCCAGCAGCTTGGACCCCCAGGACGGTAGCAATCAGCCCCAGCATTTT	CASSLDPQDGSNQPQHF
TRBV6-5	TRBJ1-2	TRBD1	NA	TGTGCCAGCAGTTACGGGGGACAGAATTATGGCTACACCTTC	CASSYGGQNYGYTF
TRBV11-3	TRBJ2-5	NA	NA	TGTGCCAGCAGCTTAGGGGGAGCGCCACTCCAAGAGACCCAGTACTTC	CASSLGGAPLQETQYF
TRBV6-5	TRBJ1-2	NA	NA	TGTGCCGCATCCCCGGGCGGAGATGGCTACACCTTC	CAASPGGDGYTF
TRBV13	TRBJ2-2	NA	NA	TGTGCCAGCAGCATATCTATCCGGACGGGGAACACCGGGGAGCTGTTTTTT	CASSISIRTGNTGELFF
TRBV5-4	TRBJ1-1	NA	NA	TGTGCCAGCAGCTTGGTGGAGGGCACTGAAGCTTTCTTT	CASSLVEGTEAFF
TRBV25-1	TRBJ1-3	NA	NA	TGTGCCAGCAGCCCGTCTGGAAACACCATATATTTT	CASSPSGNTIYF
TRBV11-1	TRBJ2-7	NA	NA	TGTGCCAGCAGCTTAAATTCAGGTAACTACGAGCAGTACTTC	CASSLNSGNYEQYF
TRBV9	TRBJ2-7	NA	NA	TGTGCCAGCAGCGTAGCGGGGGGCCCTAGCTACGAGCAGTACTTC	CASSVAGGPSYEQYF
TRBV6-1	TRBJ2-7	NA	NA	TGTGCCAGCAGAAATACAGGGAGTTCCTACGAGCAGTACTTC	CASRNTGSSYEQYF
TRBV2	TRBJ2-7	NA	NA	TGTGCCAGCAGTTCCCGGGACGGCCCCTACGAGCAGTACTTC	CASSSRDGPYEQYF
TRBV6-5	TRBJ2-6	NA	NA	TGTGCCAGCAGTTACGCCGGGGCCAACGTCCTGACTTTC	CASSYAGANVLTF
TRBV9	TRBJ2-1	NA	NA	TGTGCCAGCAGCGTAGGGTCTAGCACTGGGGATGAGCAGTTCTTC	CASSVGSSTGDEQFF
TRBV4-2	TRBJ2-7	TRBD2	NA	TGTGCCAGCAGCCATAGCGGGGGGGCCGACTACGAGCAGTACTTC	CASSHSGGADYEQYF